This is a list of T cell receptor beta chains from one sample in a study of shared clonotypes between healthy human individuals. Using immunoSEQ multiplex PCR, the repertoire was profiled, and TCRdb retains in-frame clones only, with some absent. Of over a million clones listed, 75% to 85% are singletons. The sequenced material came from memory CD4+ T cells from PBMCs. Receptors originate from a man aged 18 to 35 in good health. Some clones in this sample may be carry-over from other donors' samples. Each CDR3 is given with its conserved first and last residue. Each record gives: CDR3 DNA, CDR3 protein, J gene, CDR3 length, V gene, D gene, clone size. The D gene is left open where the match is weak. The listing skips clone size in some rows; elsewhere it reads once, few, many or a size class.

CDR3 DNA: TGTGCCAGCAGCTTAGTGGACTCTGGGGCCAACGTCCTGACTTTC
CDR3 protein: CASSLVDSGANVLTF
J gene: TRBJ2-6
CDR3 length: 15
V gene: TRBV11-1
D gene: .
clone size: .

CDR3 DNA: TGTGCCAGCACCCCGCCTAGGCCCGGAGCTGAAGCTTTCTTT
CDR3 protein: CASTPPRPGAEAFF
J gene: TRBJ1-1
CDR3 length: 14
V gene: TRBV5-5
D gene: .
clone size: .

CDR3 DNA: TGTGCCAGCAGCGTAGGGGGACAGTATGAAGAGACCCAGTACTTC
CDR3 protein: CASSVGGQYEETQYF
J gene: TRBJ2-5
CDR3 length: 15
V gene: TRBV9
D gene: TRBD1
clone size: .

CDR3 DNA: TGCGCCAGCACTACCATGGGGTACAATGAGCAGTTCTTC
CDR3 protein: CASTTMGYNEQFF
J gene: TRBJ2-1
CDR3 length: 13
V gene: TRBV5-1
D gene: .
clone size: .

CDR3 DNA: TGTGCCATCAGTGGACAGGGGTTAGATACGCAGTATTTT
CDR3 protein: CAISGQGLDTQYF
J gene: TRBJ2-3
CDR3 length: 13
V gene: TRBV10-3
D gene: TRBD1
clone size: once

CDR3 DNA: TGTGCCTGGGGTACTGGGACTGGTGAGACCCAGTACTTC
CDR3 protein: CAWGTGTGETQYF
J gene: TRBJ2-5
CDR3 length: 13
V gene: TRBV30
D gene: .
clone size: .

CDR3 DNA: TGTGCCAGCAGCCAATTCGGGGCTAGCCTCGAGCAGTACTTC
CDR3 protein: CASSQFGASLEQYF
J gene: TRBJ2-7
CDR3 length: 14
V gene: TRBV14
D gene: .
clone size: .

CDR3 DNA: TGTGCCAGCAGCAGTGGGGGGCGAAGCAATCAGCCCCAGCATTTT
CDR3 protein: CASSSGGRSNQPQHF
J gene: TRBJ1-5
CDR3 length: 15
V gene: TRBV28
D gene: .
clone size: .

CDR3 DNA: TGCGCCAGCAGCTCAGGGAGGGGACAGGGGCCGCCGGAGCAGTACTTC
CDR3 protein: CASSSGRGQGPPEQYF
J gene: TRBJ2-7
CDR3 length: 16
V gene: TRBV5-1
D gene: TRBD1
clone size: few

CDR3 DNA: TGTGCCAGCTCACGAGCGATTGCCCGGTACCAAGAGACCCAGTACTTC
CDR3 protein: CASSRAIARYQETQYF
J gene: TRBJ2-5
CDR3 length: 16
V gene: TRBV18
D gene: .
clone size: .

CDR3 DNA: TGTGCCAGCAGTCAGAGTGAGACCCAGTACTTC
CDR3 protein: CASSQSETQYF
J gene: TRBJ2-5
CDR3 length: 11
V gene: TRBV6-1
D gene: .
clone size: .